This is a list of T cell receptor beta chains from one sample in a study of cytomegalovirus exposure and HLA in healthy donors. Sequencing was performed with immunoSEQ multiplex PCR; in TCRdb, only in-frame clones are kept and a portion is missing. The sample includes 150,000 to 200,000 clones, approximately 80% of them seen just once. Specimen: PBMCs. These receptors were taken from a male donor in good health and CMV-seronegative. Each CDR3 is given with its conserved first and last residue. A D gene is named only where the DNA matches it firmly. The size of a clone is reported for some rows only, either as once, few or many, or as a class for expanded clones.

cdr3_aa: CASSVVWGSGGYTF; cdr3_nt: TGTGCCAGCAGTGTCGTCTGGGGATCGGGGGGCTACACCTTC; j_call: TRBJ1-2; clone_size: NA; v_call: TRBV27; cdr3_length: 14; d_call: NA
cdr3_aa: CASSLTGSGETQYF; cdr3_nt: TGCGCCAGCAGCTTAACAGGGTCGGGAGAGACCCAGTACTTC; j_call: TRBJ2-5; clone_size: few; v_call: TRBV5-1; cdr3_length: 14; d_call: NA
cdr3_aa: CSAHTPGQGADGYTF; cdr3_nt: TGCAGCGCTCATACACCGGGACAGGGGGCGGATGGCTACACCTTC; j_call: TRBJ1-2; clone_size: NA; v_call: TRBV29-1; cdr3_length: 15; d_call: TRBD1
cdr3_aa: CASSPRPGDTQYF; cdr3_nt: TGTGCCAGCAGCCCCCGACCAGGAGATACGCAGTATTTT; j_call: TRBJ2-3; clone_size: NA; v_call: TRBV9; cdr3_length: 13; d_call: NA
cdr3_aa: CASSPHGSSYEQYF; cdr3_nt: TGTGCCAGCAGTCCCCACGGGAGCTCCTACGAGCAGTACTTC; j_call: TRBJ2-7; clone_size: NA; v_call: TRBV28; cdr3_length: 14; d_call: NA
cdr3_aa: CASSPLGRVQTQYF; cdr3_nt: TGTGCCAGCAGCCCCCTGGGGAGGGTACAGACCCAGTACTTC; j_call: TRBJ2-5; clone_size: NA; v_call: TRBV6-6; cdr3_length: 14; d_call: TRBD2
cdr3_aa: CASSLTSHSEAFF; cdr3_nt: TGTGCCAGCAGCCTAACGAGCCATTCTGAAGCTTTCTTT; j_call: TRBJ1-1; clone_size: NA; v_call: TRBV7-2; cdr3_length: 13; d_call: NA
cdr3_aa: CASSGGTETLATNEKLFF; cdr3_nt: TGTGCCAGCAGTGGAGGGACAGAAACCCTTGCAACTAATGAAAAACTGTTTTTT; j_call: TRBJ1-4; clone_size: NA; v_call: TRBV2; cdr3_length: 18; d_call: TRBD1
cdr3_aa: CASSLGLGSGTQYF; cdr3_nt: TGTGCCAGCAGCTTGGGACTAGGGTCAGGTACGCAGTATTTT; j_call: TRBJ2-3; clone_size: NA; v_call: TRBV7-3; cdr3_length: 14; d_call: TRBD2
cdr3_aa: CASSTGGGYEQYF; cdr3_nt: TGTGCCAGCAGTACCGGGGGAGGCTACGAGCAGTACTTC; j_call: TRBJ2-7; clone_size: NA; v_call: TRBV28; cdr3_length: 13; d_call: NA
cdr3_aa: CATGGQENTGELFF; cdr3_nt: TGTGCCACCGGAGGACAGGAGAACACCGGGGAGCTGTTTTTT; j_call: TRBJ2-2; clone_size: NA; v_call: TRBV28; cdr3_length: 14; d_call: TRBD1
cdr3_aa: CASSLGALTQETQYF; cdr3_nt: TGCGCCAGCAGCTTGGGGGCGCTGACCCAAGAGACCCAGTACTTC; j_call: TRBJ2-5; clone_size: NA; v_call: TRBV5-1; cdr3_length: 15; d_call: NA
cdr3_aa: CASSLRTGVTPRGELFF; cdr3_nt: TGTGCCAGCAGTTTAAGGACAGGGGTAACACCGAGAGGGGAGCTGTTTTTT; j_call: TRBJ2-2; clone_size: NA; v_call: TRBV28; cdr3_length: 17; d_call: TRBD1
cdr3_aa: CATMPYRASGANVLTF; cdr3_nt: TGTGCCACCATGCCCTACAGGGCCTCTGGGGCCAACGTCCTGACTTTC; j_call: TRBJ2-6; clone_size: NA; v_call: TRBV27; cdr3_length: 16; d_call: NA
cdr3_aa: CASIRGEYF; cdr3_nt: TGTGCCAGTATTCGAGGCGAGTATTTT; j_call: TRBJ2-3; clone_size: NA; v_call: TRBV19; cdr3_length: 9; d_call: NA
cdr3_aa: CASSGLAGVVETQYF; cdr3_nt: TGTGCCAGCAGTGGACTAGCGGGAGTAGTAGAGACCCAGTACTTC; j_call: TRBJ2-5; clone_size: NA; v_call: TRBV2; cdr3_length: 15; d_call: TRBD2